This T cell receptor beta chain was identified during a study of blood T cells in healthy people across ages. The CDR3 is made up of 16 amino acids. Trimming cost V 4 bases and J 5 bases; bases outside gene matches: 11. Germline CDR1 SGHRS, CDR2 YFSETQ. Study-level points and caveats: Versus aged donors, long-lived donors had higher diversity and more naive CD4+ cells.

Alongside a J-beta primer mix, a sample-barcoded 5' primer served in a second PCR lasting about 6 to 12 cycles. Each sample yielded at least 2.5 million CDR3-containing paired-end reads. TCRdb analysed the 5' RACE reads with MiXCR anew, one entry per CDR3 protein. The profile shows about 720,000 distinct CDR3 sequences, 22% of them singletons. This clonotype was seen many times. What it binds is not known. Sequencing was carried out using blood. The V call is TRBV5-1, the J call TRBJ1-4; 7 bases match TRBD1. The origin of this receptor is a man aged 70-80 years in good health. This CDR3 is CASSLLPGQSNEKLFF. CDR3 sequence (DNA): TGCGCCAGCAGCCTCCTTCCGGGACAGTCAAATGAAAAACTGTTTTTT.